The 18 T cell receptor beta chains below were found in one sample sequenced in a study of early stage breast cancer tumors. Assay used: immunoSEQ multiplex PCR; TCRdb lists only in-frame clones, some missing. The sample includes roughly 48,000 clones, 65% to 90% seen only once; the top ten take approximately 1.5%. Sequenced sample: blood. The receptors here all came from a person between 50 and 60 years old with breast cancer.

The V call is TRBV21-1, the J call TRBJ1-1. TRBV21-1 is shown as a pseudogene. The CDR3 has 14 residues. In DNA, the CDR3 is TGTGCCAGCAGCAAAGGAGGGGCGAGCACTGAAGCTTTCTTT. Amino acids: CASSKGGASTEAFF.

The J gene is TRBJ2-2, the V gene TRBV9; perhaps TRBD1 as D (5 bases). CDR1 SGDLS and CDR2 YYNGEE come from the germline V gene. V was pared by 0 bases and J by 1 base, with 13 bases between. The CDR3 is made up of 17 amino acids. CDR3 DNA: TGTGCCAGCAGCGTAGATCGGACACGATTGAACACCGGGGAGCTGTTTTTT. Its protein product is CASSVDRTRLNTGELFF.

This sequence joins TRBV5-6 and TRBJ2-7; the match to TRBD2 covers 9 bases. V trimming: 4 bases; J trimming: 0 bases; junction bases outside the gene matches: 5. This CDR3 is 15 amino acids long. The germline gives CDR1 SGHDT, CDR2 YYEEEE. In DNA form, the CDR3 reads TGTGCCAGCAGCCAGACTAGCGGTCACTCCTACGAGCAGTACTTC. Translation gives CASSQTSGHSYEQYF.

This rearrangement joins TRBV9 to TRBJ2-5; 8 nucleotides match TRBD1. This CDR3 region has 15 residues. J gave up 5 bases and V 4 bases, and 10 bases lay outside the gene matches. The germline CDR1 and CDR2 sequences are SGDLS and YYNGEE. CDR3 nucleotide sequence: TGTGCCAGCAGCAAACCACAGGGGGGCGTGGAGACCCAGTACTTC. This translates into CASSKPQGGVETQYF.

The chain is built from TRBV18 and TRBJ2-1; D perhaps matches TRBD2 (6 bases). This CDR3 is 16 amino acids long. V lost 3 bases, J lost 6 bases, and 18 bases lay in between. The germline gives CDR1 KGHSH, CDR2 LQKENI. The CDR3 spells CASSPPLAQRGNEQFF. Here the CDR3 DNA reads TGTGCCAGCTCACCCCCACTAGCTCAGAGGGGCAATGAGCAGTTCTTC.

This chain connects TRBV10-2 to TRBJ2-7, with D possibly being TRBD1 or TRBD2 (5 bases each). V was shortened by 6 bases and J by 2 bases, with 14 bases between the two germline ends. The germline V gene encodes CDR1 WSHSY and CDR2 SAAADI. The CDR3 length is 14 residues. The CDR3 DNA reads TGCGCCAGCAGGACGACCGGGACCGCCTACGAGCAGTACTTC. Protein: CASRTTGTAYEQYF.

This chain connects TRBV5-1 to TRBJ2-7; maybe TRBD1 (5 bases). Trimming took off 3 bases at V and 0 bases at J, with 10 bases between the two ends. The CDR3 is 14 amino acids. Germline V gene data show CDR1 as SGHRS and CDR2 as YFSETQ. The CDR3 here is CASSSGSDSYEQYF. The CDR3 coding sequence is TGCGCCAGCAGCTCAGGGTCAGACTCCTACGAGCAGTACTTC.

This clone was seen a few times. The gene calls are TRBV9 and TRBJ1-5; no firm D call. The CDR3 extends over 14 amino acids. V lost 0 bases and J lost 0, with 4 bases in between. Germline lookup yields CDR1 SGDLS and CDR2 YYNGEE. The CDR3 bases are TGTGCCAGCAGCGTAGAGGATAGCAATCAGCCCCAGCATTTT. This gives the protein CASSVEDSNQPQHF.

Comment on this clone: A read error may produce the germline difference seen at one junction end. J is TRBJ2-1 and V is TRBV18, with TRBD2 matching 8 bases. The germline CDR1 and CDR2 sequences are KGHSH and LQKENI. There are 15 residues in the CDR3. The CDR3 DNA is TGTGCCAGCTCGCCACCGGGGGGGTCAAGCAATGAGCAGTTCTTC. The encoded protein is CASSPPGGSSNEQFF.

This sequence joins TRBV6-5 and TRBJ1-1; TRBD1 agrees at 11 bases. Germline V lookup: CDR1 MNHEY, CDR2 SVGAGI. This CDR3 region has 15 residues. V shed 5 bases and J 4 bases; nucleotides not matched to a gene: 6. The chain's CDR3 is CASSASGQGGTEAFF. The DNA for the CDR3 is TGTGCCAGCAGTGCCTCGGGACAGGGGGGCACTGAAGCTTTCTTT.

The chain is built from TRBV5-1 and TRBJ2-5, with D unresolved. CDR1 and CDR2 from the germline V gene are SGHRS and YFSETQ. Trimming pared 1 base from V and 1 base from J, leaving 5 bases between. This CDR3 contains 13 residues. The CDR3 DNA reads as TGCGCCAGCAGCTTGTCAGCCCAAGAGACCCAGTACTTC. Residues: CASSLSAQETQYF.

In its sample, this clone was seen a few times. The gene calls are TRBV27 and TRBJ2-7, with a possible D match to TRBD2 (5 bases). Looked up from germline, CDR1 is MNHEY and CDR2 is SMNVEV (reference sequence). The CDR3 has 13 amino acids. V dropped 10 bases and J dropped 3 bases, with 16 bases sitting between them. The CDR3 DNA is TGTGCCATGCGGTCTCCGGACTGCTACGAGCAGTACTTC. This translates into CAMRSPDCYEQYF.

This clone was observed a handful of times. This chain joins TRBV7-6 and TRBJ2-1; the D call may be TRBD1 or TRBD2 (5 bases each). There are 16 residues in the CDR3. V was pared by 2 bases and J by 6 bases, with 17 bases between. Per germline, CDR1 SGHVS and CDR2 FNYEAQ. The CDR3 sequence is CASSLPGKGAVNEQFF. The DNA of the CDR3 is TGTGCCAGCAGCTTACCAGGGAAGGGAGCGGTCAATGAGCAGTTCTTC. Drawing the rest from reference TRBV7-6 and TRBJ2-1, the complete variable domain is GAGVSQSPRYKVTKRGQDVALRCDPISGHVSLYWYRQALGQGPEFLTYFNYEAQQDKSGLPNDRFSAERPEGSISTLTIQRTEQRDSAMYRCASSLPGKGAVNEQFFGPGTRLTVL.

The V call is TRBV25-1, the J call TRBJ2-7; the match to TRBD2 covers 13 bases. J gave up 6 bases and V 0 bases, and 8 bases lay outside the gene matches. The CDR3 sequence is 17 residues long. Germline values: CDR1 MGHDK, CDR2 SYGVNS. The CDR3: CASSEYRLGLAGVEQYF. The CDR3 nucleotides read TGTGCCAGCAGTGAATATCGGTTAGGACTAGCGGGAGTCGAGCAGTACTTC.

CDR3 protein: CASRRLSWDRGSETQYF. CDR3 coding DNA: TGTGCCAGCAGGCGTCTATCATGGGACAGGGGGTCAGAGACCCAGTACTTC. The V gene is TRBV2, the J gene TRBJ2-5; 11 nucleotides line up with TRBD1. There are 17 residues in the CDR3. Losses at the gene ends were 6 bases for V and 4 bases for J; bases not matched to a gene: 13. Looked up from germline, CDR1 is SNHLY and CDR2 is FYNNEI.

The J gene is TRBJ2-7, the V gene TRBV6-6; TRBD1 agrees at 9 bases. This CDR3 has 15 residues. V lost 0 bases to trimming and J lost 4 bases; unmatched junction nucleotides: 4. Germline V gene lookup returns CDR1 MNHNY and CDR2 SVGAGI (reference sequence). The DNA for the CDR3 is TGTGCCAGCAGTTACTCCCCGGGACAGGGATACGAGCAGTACTTC. Protein sequence: CASSYSPGQGYEQYF.

The gene calls are TRBV5-1 and TRBJ1-1; 9 nucleotides match TRBD1. Germline V gene data show CDR1 as SGHRS and CDR2 as YFSETQ. V shed 4 bases, J shed 1 base, and the junction held 2 bases outside the gene matches. This CDR3 is 14 amino acids long. The CDR3 sequence: CASSGGQGNTEAFF. CDR3 in DNA: TGCGCCAGCAGCGGGGGACAGGGGAACACTGAAGCTTTCTTT.

As for this clone: Other DNA variants within this sample encode the same CDR3. DNA of the CDR3: TGCGCCAGCAGTCTCCAGGGGGGCGGCACTGAAGCTTTCTTT. Translation: CASSLQGGGTEAFF. This rearrangement joins TRBV5-1 to TRBJ1-1; TRBD1 matches at 7 bases. Germline trimming cut 5 bases from V and 4 bases from J; bases unmatched to any gene: 8. The CDR3 spans 14 residues. Germline V lookup: CDR1 SGHRS, CDR2 YFSETQ.